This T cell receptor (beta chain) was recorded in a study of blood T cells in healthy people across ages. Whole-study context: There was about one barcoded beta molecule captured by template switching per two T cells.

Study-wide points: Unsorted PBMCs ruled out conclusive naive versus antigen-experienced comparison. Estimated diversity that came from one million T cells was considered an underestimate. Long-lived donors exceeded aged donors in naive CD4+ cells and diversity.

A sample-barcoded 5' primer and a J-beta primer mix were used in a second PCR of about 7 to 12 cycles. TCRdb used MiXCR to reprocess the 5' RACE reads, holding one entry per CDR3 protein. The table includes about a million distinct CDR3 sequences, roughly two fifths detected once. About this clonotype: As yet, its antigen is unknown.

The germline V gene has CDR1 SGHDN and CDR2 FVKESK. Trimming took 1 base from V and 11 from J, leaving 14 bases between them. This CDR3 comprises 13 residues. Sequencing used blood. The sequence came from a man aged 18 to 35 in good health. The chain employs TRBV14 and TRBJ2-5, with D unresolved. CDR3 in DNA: TGTGCCAGCAGCCAAGCCTTGTACAATGAGCAGTACTTC. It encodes CASSQALYNEQYF.